The 26 T cell receptor beta chains below all came from one sample that was sequenced in a study of shared clonotypes between healthy human individuals. Produced via immunoSEQ multiplex PCR; TCRdb's table is partial and in-frame only. The sample holds around 1.9 million clones, around 95% seen once. As defined, naive CD8 cells were CD45RO-negative and positively selected for CCR7, with terminally differentiated effector memory CD45RA+ cells excluded. Source material: naive CD8+ T cells from PBMCs. These receptors were collected from a young man in good health. Some clones in this sample may be carry-over from other donors' samples.

The chain employs TRBV2 and TRBJ1-5; maybe TRBD1 (5 bases). CDR3 length: 14 residues. V lost 4 bases and J 2 bases, leaving 9 bases between the germline ends. Per germline, CDR1 SNHLY and CDR2 FYNNEI. CDR3 sequence (DNA): TGTGCCAGCAGTGTTGAGACAGGCAATCAGCCCCAGCATTTT. This sequence encodes CASSVETGNQPQHF.

With regard to this clone: The sample holds other DNA sequences that translate to the same CDR3. Here the CDR3 reads CASSTVDEQFF. The CDR3 DNA follows: TGTGCCAGCAGCACCGTAGATGAGCAGTTCTTC. This chain uses TRBV7-9 with TRBJ2-1; D is uncertain. V shed 5 bases and J shed 8 bases, with 7 bases lying between them. Germline CDR1 reads SEHNR; CDR2 reads FQNEAQ (reference sequence). The CDR3 extends over 11 amino acids.

V usage is TRBV21-1 and J usage is TRBJ2-7; the table calls TRBD2, which could not be checked here. TRBV21-1 is an annotated pseudogene. This CDR3 spans 21 amino acids. DNA of the CDR3: TGTGCCAGCGAAGTGGGACAGATTATACTCGATACTAGCGGGAATTTCGACGAGCAGTACTTC. It translates to CASEVGQIILDTSGNFDEQYF.

This sequence joins TRBV30 and TRBJ2-2; D is undetermined. The CDR3 length is 11 residues. Germline V lookup: CDR1 GTSNPN, CDR2 SVGIG (reference sequence). V was trimmed by 3 bases and J by 7 bases, leaving 6 bases between them. The CDR3: CAWRIRGELFF. CDR3 in DNA: TGTGCCTGGAGAATCCGCGGGGAGCTGTTTTTT.

CDR3 sequence reads: CASSQDRQTWGNYNEQFF. The CDR3 DNA follows: TGCGCCAGCAGCCAAGACCGCCAGACGTGGGGGAACTACAATGAGCAGTTCTTC. V is TRBV4-3 and J is TRBJ2-1; TRBD1 or TRBD2 may be the D gene (5 bases each). V shed 0 bases and J shed 3 bases, with 18 bases lying between them. CDR3 length: 18 residues. Germline V CDR1 and CDR2: LGHNA, YSLEER.

This chain joins TRBV2 and TRBJ2-1, with 9 bases aligning to TRBD2. Losses at the gene ends were 11 bases for V and 5 bases for J; bases not matched to a gene: 10. Germline CDR1 and CDR2: SNHLY and FYNNEI. CDR3 length: 14 amino acids. The CDR3: CALGLATGDNEQFF. In DNA, the CDR3 is TGTGCCCTCGGACTAGCGACCGGAGACAATGAGCAGTTCTTC. Full variable domain (remainder filled in from reference TRBV2 and TRBJ2-1): EPEVTQTPSHQVTQMGQEVILRCVPISNHLYFYWYRQILGQKVEFLVSFYNNEISEKSEIFDDQFSVERPDGSNFTLKIRSTKLEDSAMYFCALGLATGDNEQFFGPGTRLTVL.

The chain joins TRBV5-1 to TRBJ1-4, with D possibly TRBD1 on 5 matching bases. V lost 4 bases to trimming and J lost 8 bases, with 12 bases between them. CDR1 is SGHRS and CDR2 is YFSETQ in the germline V gene. The CDR3 covers 13 residues. The CDR3 DNA reads TGCGCCAGCAGCGAGTTGGGGGTAGAAAAACTGTTTTTT. It translates to CASSELGVEKLFF.

The V gene is TRBV5-1, the J gene TRBJ2-1; D perhaps matches TRBD1 (6 bases). CDR3 length: 15 residues. CDR1 is SGHRS, CDR2 YFSETQ, per germline. Trimming took 4 bases from V and 3 from J, leaving 14 bases between them. The chain's CDR3 is CASSVDRYSYNEQFF. The CDR3 DNA reads as TGCGCCAGCAGCGTCGACAGGTATAGCTACAATGAGCAGTTCTTC.

This clone has just one count. This chain connects TRBV5-1 to TRBJ2-7; TRBD1 matches 11 bases. Germline V gene lookup returns CDR1 SGHRS and CDR2 YFSETQ. The V and J ends lost 3 bases and 4 bases, in that order; junction bases with no gene match: 6. This CDR3 contains 15 residues. In DNA, the CDR3 is TGCGCCAGCAGCTCGGACGGGACAGGGGGGTACGAGCAGTACTTC. Amino acid sequence: CASSSDGTGGYEQYF.

As for this clone: Distinct nucleotide sequences in the sample also encode this CDR3. This chain connects TRBV28 to TRBJ2-3, with 10 bases lining up with TRBD2. Germline V gene lookup returns CDR1 MDHEN and CDR2 SYDVKM. Trimming at V came to 5 bases and at J to 1 base, leaving 3 bases not matched to a gene. CDR3 length: 15 amino acids. The CDR3 here is CASSIGTSGTDTQYF. The DNA of the CDR3 is TGTGCCAGCAGTATCGGGACTAGCGGCACAGATACGCAGTATTTT.

V usage is TRBV5-5 and J usage is TRBJ2-7, with a possible D match to TRBD2 (6 bases). The CDR3 loop spans 11 amino acids. Germline lookup yields CDR1 SGHKS and CDR2 YYEKEE (reference sequence). Trimming left V 6 bases short and J 6 bases short, with 10 bases between. This CDR3 reads CASTVGGEQYF. CDR3 nucleotide sequence: TGTGCCAGCACCGTGGGAGGCGAGCAGTACTTC. The entire variable domain, with the rest obtained from reference TRBV5-5 and TRBJ2-7, is as follows: DAGVTQSPTHLIKTRGQQVTLRCSPISGHKSVSWYQQVLGQGPQFIFQYYEKEERGRGNFPDRFSARQFPNYSSELNVNALLLGDSALYLCASTVGGEQYFGPGTRLTVT.

The chain couples TRBV6-1 to TRBJ2-1; D possibly corresponds to TRBD1 (7 bases). V lost 6 bases and J 8 bases, leaving 20 bases between the germline ends. Looked up from germline, CDR1 is MNHNS and CDR2 is SASEGT. This CDR3 is 15 amino acids long. In DNA form, the CDR3 reads TGTGCCAGCAGCTTGGTGGGGCAGGGGGGTGATGAGCAGTTCTTC. Residues: CASSLVGQGGDEQFF.

CDR3 sequence reads: CASSPRWDMEFF. The CDR3 nucleotides read TGTGCCAGCAGCCCGCGTTGGGACATGGAGTTCTTC. This chain connects TRBV7-8 to TRBJ2-1, with D tentatively TRBD1 (6 bases). Germline assignment: CDR1 SGHVS and CDR2 FQNEAQ. This CDR3 comprises 12 residues. Trimming removed 5 bases at V and 14 bases at J, with 16 bases between.

J is TRBJ2-3 and V is TRBV9; possible D gene TRBD2, 5 bases. CDR1 and CDR2 (germline): SGDLS, YYNGEE. The ends were cut back, 0 bases at V and 2 bases at J, with 13 bases in the middle. The CDR3 spans 16 residues. The CDR3 DNA follows: TGTGCCAGCAGCGTAGTGGCAGGAGGCTACACAGATACGCAGTATTTT. This codes for CASSVVAGGYTDTQYF.

The V gene is TRBV4-3, the J gene TRBJ2-2; 15 bases are shared with TRBD2. CDR3 length: 22 residues. Trimming removed 4 bases from V and 1 base from J; junction bases left unmatched: 16. Germline V gene sequence: CDR1 LGHNA, CDR2 YSLEER. The CDR3 DNA sequence: TGCGCCAGCAGCCGAGGATTAAGGAGGACTAGCGGGAGGGATCAGAACACCGGGGAGCTGTTTTTT. Translated: CASSRGLRRTSGRDQNTGELFF.

The chain couples TRBV6-6 to TRBJ2-3, with D hard to call. The CDR3 extends over 14 amino acids. The V end was cut by 0 bases, the J end by 6 bases, with 10 bases between. In germline, CDR1 is MNHNY, CDR2 SVGAGI (reference sequence). CDR3 bases: TGTGCCAGCAGTTACTCGCCTAGTTTTGATACGCAGTATTTT. This encodes CASSYSPSFDTQYF.

The CDR3 coding sequence is TGCGCCAGCAGCCAACTAAGGGTCGGCGAGCAGTACTTC. It is translated as CASSQLRVGEQYF. V usage is TRBV4-1 and J usage is TRBJ2-7; no firm D call. The germline gives CDR1 MGHRA, CDR2 YSYEKL. V was cut by 2 bases and J by 6 bases, with 11 bases left in between. This CDR3 contains 13 residues.

This clone has only a few counts. The chain combines TRBV15 with TRBJ1-5, with D possibly matching TRBD1 (5 bases). This CDR3 region has 16 residues. Trimming took off 3 bases at V and 0 bases at J, with 12 bases between the two ends. Germline values: CDR1 LNHNV, CDR2 YYDKDF (reference sequence). The CDR3: CATSSGHSFSNQPQHF. The CDR3 DNA follows: TGTGCCACCAGCAGCGGACACAGTTTTAGCAATCAGCCCCAGCATTTT.

The chain carries TRBV13 and TRBJ1-2, with a possible D match to TRBD1 (6 bases). The CDR3 covers 14 residues. Germline CDR1 PRHDT, CDR2 FYEKMQ (reference sequence). Trimming cost V 5 bases and J 10 bases, with 20 bases left between them. In nucleotides, the CDR3 is TGTGCCAGCAGCAGCTTGGGGGACATATTATACTACACCTTC. As protein: CASSSLGDILYYTF. The variable domain in full, completed from reference TRBV13 and TRBJ1-2, reads AAGVIQSPRHLIKEKRETATLKCYPIPRHDTVYWYQQGPGQDPQFLISFYEKMQSDKGSIPDRFSAQQFSDYHSELNMSSLELGDSALYFCASSSLGDILYYTFGSGTRLTVV.

V and J are TRBV10-3 and TRBJ2-1, with TRBD2 matching over 9 bases. Germline CDR1 ENHRY, CDR2 SYGVKD. The V and J ends lost 3 bases and 5 bases, in that order; junction bases with no gene match: 2. CDR3 size: 14 residues. The CDR3 coding sequence is TGTGCCATCAGTGAAGTAGCGGGAGACAATGAGCAGTTCTTC. It codes for CAISEVAGDNEQFF.

The chain couples TRBV29-1 to TRBJ2-7; D is uncertain. CDR3 length: 11 residues. CDR1 and CDR2 from the germline V gene are SQVTM and ANQGSEA. V lost 6 bases, J lost 6 bases, and 12 bases lay in between. The CDR3 region is CSVVWFGEQYF. CDR3 in DNA: TGCAGCGTCGTATGGTTTGGCGAGCAGTACTTC.

The genes are TRBV18 and TRBJ1-1, with 10 bases identical to TRBD1. Germline V lookup: CDR1 KGHSH, CDR2 LQKENI. The ends lost 3 bases at V and 1 base at J; junction bases unmatched: 11. The CDR3 has 18 amino acids. CDR3 in DNA: TGTGCCAGCTCACCGAACCTCGACAGGGGGCAAGGGAACACTGAAGCTTTCTTT. Amino acids: CASSPNLDRGQGNTEAFF.

The chain recombines TRBV6-5 with TRBJ2-7; D remains unclear. Germline values: CDR1 MNHEY, CDR2 SVGAGI. V shed 7 bases and J shed 8 bases, with 15 bases lying between them. The length of the CDR3 is 12 residues. CDR3 DNA: TGTGCCAGCACCGAGACTCGAGTGAAGCAGTACTTC. Amino acid sequence: CASTETRVKQYF.

V usage is TRBV10-3 and J usage is TRBJ2-3; TRBD2 aligns across 10 bases. The CDR3 has 16 residues. The germline V gene has CDR1 ENHRY and CDR2 SYGVKD. Germline trimming cut 4 bases from V and 3 bases from J; bases unmatched to any gene: 7. The CDR3 region is CAISGMTSGRTDTQYF. Here the CDR3 DNA reads TGTGCCATCAGTGGCATGACTAGCGGGCGAACAGATACGCAGTATTTT.

The rearrangement joins TRBV11-3 to TRBJ2-7; D uncertain. With 2 bases removed from V and 7 bases from J, the gap between germline ends came to 15 bases. Germline V lookup: CDR1 SGHNT, CDR2 YENEEA. CDR3 length: 14 residues. The CDR3 DNA is TGTGCCAGCAGCTTATGTCCCCCCCATGGAGAGCAGTACTTC. This sequence encodes CASSLCPPHGEQYF.

The CDR3 is CASSPREREGLNEQFF. CDR3 coding DNA: TGTGCCAGCTCACCACGGGAGCGGGAGGGCCTCAATGAGCAGTTCTTC. V and J are TRBV18 and TRBJ2-1; 10 positions agree with TRBD2. CDR3 length: 16 residues. Trimming at V came to 1 base and at J to 6 bases, leaving 6 bases not matched to a gene. Looked up from germline, CDR1 is KGHSH and CDR2 is LQKENI.